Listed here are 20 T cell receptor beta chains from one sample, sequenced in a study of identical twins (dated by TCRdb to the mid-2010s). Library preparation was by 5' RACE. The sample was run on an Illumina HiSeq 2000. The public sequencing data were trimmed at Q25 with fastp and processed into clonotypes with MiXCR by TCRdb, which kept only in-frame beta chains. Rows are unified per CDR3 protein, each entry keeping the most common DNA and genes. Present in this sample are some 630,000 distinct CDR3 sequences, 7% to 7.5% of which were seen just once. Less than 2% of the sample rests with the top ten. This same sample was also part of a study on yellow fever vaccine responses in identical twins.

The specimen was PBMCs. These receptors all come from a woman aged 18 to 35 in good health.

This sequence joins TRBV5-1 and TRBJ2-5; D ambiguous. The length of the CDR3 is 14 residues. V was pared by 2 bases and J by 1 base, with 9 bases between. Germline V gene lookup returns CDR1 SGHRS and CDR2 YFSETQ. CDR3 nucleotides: TGCGCCAGCAGCTTCAGACAAGCCCAAGAGACCCAGTACTTC. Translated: CASSFRQAQETQYF.

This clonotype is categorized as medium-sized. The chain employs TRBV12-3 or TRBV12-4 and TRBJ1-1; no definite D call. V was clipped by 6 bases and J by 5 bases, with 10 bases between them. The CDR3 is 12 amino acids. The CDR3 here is CASRLTGTEAFF. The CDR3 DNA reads TGTGCCAGCAGATTAACGGGGACTGAAGCTTTCTTT.

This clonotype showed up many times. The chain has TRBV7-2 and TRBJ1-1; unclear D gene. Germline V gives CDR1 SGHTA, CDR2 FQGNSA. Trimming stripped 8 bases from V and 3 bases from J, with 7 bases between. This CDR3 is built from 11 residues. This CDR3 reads CASARHTEAFF. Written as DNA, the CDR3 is TGTGCCAGCGCGAGACACACTGAAGCTTTCTTT.

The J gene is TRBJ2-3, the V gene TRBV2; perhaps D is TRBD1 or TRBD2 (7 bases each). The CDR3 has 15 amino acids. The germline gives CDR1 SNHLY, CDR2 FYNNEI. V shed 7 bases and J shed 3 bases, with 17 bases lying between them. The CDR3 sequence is CASIGQGGSTDTQYF. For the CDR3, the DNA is TGTGCCAGCATCGGGCAGGGGGGGAGTACAGATACGCAGTATTTT.

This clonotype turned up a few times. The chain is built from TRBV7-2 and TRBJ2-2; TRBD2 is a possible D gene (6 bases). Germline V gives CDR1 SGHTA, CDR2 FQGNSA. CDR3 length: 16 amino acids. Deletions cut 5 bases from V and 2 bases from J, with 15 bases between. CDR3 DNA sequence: TGTGCCAGCAGCCCAGCCGGGAGTCGCAACACCGGGGAGCTGTTTTTT. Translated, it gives CASSPAGSRNTGELFF.

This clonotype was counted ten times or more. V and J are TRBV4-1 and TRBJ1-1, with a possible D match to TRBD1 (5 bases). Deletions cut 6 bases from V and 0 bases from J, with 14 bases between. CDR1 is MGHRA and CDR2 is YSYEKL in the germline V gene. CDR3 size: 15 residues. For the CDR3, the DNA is TGCGCCAGCAGGGGGACGGAGCTCCTGAACACTGAAGCTTTCTTT. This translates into CASRGTELLNTEAFF.

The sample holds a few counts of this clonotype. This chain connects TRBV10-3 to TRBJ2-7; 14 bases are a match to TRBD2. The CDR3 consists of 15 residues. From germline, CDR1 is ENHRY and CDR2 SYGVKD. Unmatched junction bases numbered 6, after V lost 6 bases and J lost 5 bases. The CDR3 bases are TGTGCCATCAGGGGGACTAGCGGGAGACTTGACGAGCAGTACTTC. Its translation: CAIRGTSGRLDEQYF.

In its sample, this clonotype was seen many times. Written as DNA, the CDR3 is TGTGCCAGCAGTGTGAGCGGGAGGGTGTCCTACAATGAGCAGTTCTTC. It is translated as CASSVSGRVSYNEQFF. The genes are TRBV12-3 or TRBV12-4 and TRBJ2-1; TRBD2 agrees at 10 bases. The CDR3 runs 16 residues. Germline trimming cut 5 bases from V and 1 base from J; bases unmatched to any gene: 5.

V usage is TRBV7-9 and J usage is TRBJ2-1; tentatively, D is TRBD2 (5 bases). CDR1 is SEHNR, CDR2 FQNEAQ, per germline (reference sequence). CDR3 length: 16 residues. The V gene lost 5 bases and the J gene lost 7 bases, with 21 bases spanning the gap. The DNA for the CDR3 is TGTGCCAGCAGCAGGGCCGGGCAAAACGGGAAAAATGAGCAGTTCTTC. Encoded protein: CASSRAGQNGKNEQFF. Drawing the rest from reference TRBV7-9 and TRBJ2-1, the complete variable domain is DTGVSQNPRHKITKRGQNVTFRCDPISEHNRLYWYRQTLGQGPEFLTYFQNEAQLEKSRLLSDRFSAERPKGSFSTLEIQRTEQGDSAMYLCASSRAGQNGKNEQFFGPGTRLTVL.

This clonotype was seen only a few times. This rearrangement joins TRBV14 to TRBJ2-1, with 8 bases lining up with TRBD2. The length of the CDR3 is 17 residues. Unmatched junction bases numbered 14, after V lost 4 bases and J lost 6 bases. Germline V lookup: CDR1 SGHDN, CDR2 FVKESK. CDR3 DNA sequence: TGTGCCAGCAGCCCTTTGCAAGCGGGAGTCGTTTTCAATGAGCAGTTCTTC. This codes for CASSPLQAGVVFNEQFF.

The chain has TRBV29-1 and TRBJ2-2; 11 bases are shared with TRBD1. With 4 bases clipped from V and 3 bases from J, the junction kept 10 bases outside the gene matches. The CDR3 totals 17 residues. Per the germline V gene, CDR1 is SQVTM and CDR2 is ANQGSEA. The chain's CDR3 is CSVVGQGVKVDTGELFF. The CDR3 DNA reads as TGCAGCGTTGTGGGACAGGGGGTAAAGGTGGACACCGGGGAGCTGTTTTTT.

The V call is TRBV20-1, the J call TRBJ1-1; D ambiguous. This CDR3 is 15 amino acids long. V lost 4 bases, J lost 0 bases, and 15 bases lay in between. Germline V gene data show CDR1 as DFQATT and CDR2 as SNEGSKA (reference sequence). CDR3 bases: TGCAGTGCTACTCTTCTGACAAGACTGAACACTGAAGCTTTCTTT. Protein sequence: CSATLLTRLNTEAFF.

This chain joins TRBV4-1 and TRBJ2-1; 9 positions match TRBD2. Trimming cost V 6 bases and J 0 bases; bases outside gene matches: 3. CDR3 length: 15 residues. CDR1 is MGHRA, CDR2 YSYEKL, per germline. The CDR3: CASRVSGSSYNEQFF. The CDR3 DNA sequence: TGCGCCAGCAGAGTTAGCGGGAGCTCCTACAATGAGCAGTTCTTC.

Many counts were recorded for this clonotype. CDR3 bases: TGTGCCAGCAGCGCTGGCCTTTATACGCAGTATTTT. It yields the protein CASSAGLYTQYF. This rearrangement joins TRBV12-3 or TRBV12-4 to TRBJ2-3; D not resolved. Trimming pared 6 bases from V and 7 bases from J, leaving 11 bases between. This CDR3 contains 12 residues.

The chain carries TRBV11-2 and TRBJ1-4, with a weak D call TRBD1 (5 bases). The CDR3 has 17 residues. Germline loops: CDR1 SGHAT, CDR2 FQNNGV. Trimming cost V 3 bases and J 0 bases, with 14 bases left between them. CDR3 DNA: TGTGCCAGCAGCTTTCGGATGGGGGTTGCAACTAATGAAAAACTGTTTTTT. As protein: CASSFRMGVATNEKLFF.

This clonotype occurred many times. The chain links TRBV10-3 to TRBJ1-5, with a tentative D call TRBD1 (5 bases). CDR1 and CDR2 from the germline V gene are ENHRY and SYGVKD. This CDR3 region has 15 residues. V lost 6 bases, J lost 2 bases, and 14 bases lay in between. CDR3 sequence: CAIRDTGAGNQPQHF. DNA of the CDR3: TGTGCCATCAGGGATACAGGAGCGGGCAATCAGCCCCAGCATTTT.

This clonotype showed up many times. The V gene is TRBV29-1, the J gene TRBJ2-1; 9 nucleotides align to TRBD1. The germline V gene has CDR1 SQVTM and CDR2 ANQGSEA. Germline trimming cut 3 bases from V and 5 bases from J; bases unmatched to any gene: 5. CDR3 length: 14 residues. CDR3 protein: CSVDRGTGNNEQFF. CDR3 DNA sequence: TGCAGCGTTGACAGAGGGACAGGGAACAATGAGCAGTTCTTC.

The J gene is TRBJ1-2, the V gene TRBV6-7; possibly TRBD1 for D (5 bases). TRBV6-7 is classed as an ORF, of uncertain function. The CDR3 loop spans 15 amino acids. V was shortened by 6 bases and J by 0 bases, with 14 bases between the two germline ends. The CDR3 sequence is CASREGRKPNYGYTF. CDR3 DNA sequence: TGTGCCAGCAGAGAGGGACGCAAGCCTAACTATGGCTACACCTTC.

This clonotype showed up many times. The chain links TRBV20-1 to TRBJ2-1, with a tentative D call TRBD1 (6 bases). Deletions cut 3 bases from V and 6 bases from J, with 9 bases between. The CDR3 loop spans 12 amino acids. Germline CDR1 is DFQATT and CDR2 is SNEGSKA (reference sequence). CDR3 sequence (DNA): TGCAGTGCTAGCAGGGGCGGCAATGAGCAGTTCTTC. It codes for CSASRGGNEQFF.

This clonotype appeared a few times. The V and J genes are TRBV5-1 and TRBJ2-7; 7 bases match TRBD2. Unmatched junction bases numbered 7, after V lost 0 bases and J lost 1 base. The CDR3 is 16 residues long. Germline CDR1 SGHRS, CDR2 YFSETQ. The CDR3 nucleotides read TGCGCCAGCAGCTTGGCCCCAGCGGGGAGTTCCTACGAGCAGTACTTC. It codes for CASSLAPAGSSYEQYF. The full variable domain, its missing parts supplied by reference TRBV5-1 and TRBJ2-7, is KAGVTQTPRYLIKTRGQQVTLSCSPISGHRSVSWYQQTPGQGLQFLFEYFSETQRNKGNFPGRFSGRQFSNSRSEMNVSTLELGDSALYLCASSLAPAGSSYEQYFGPGTRLTVT.